This T cell receptor beta chain came from a study of blood T cell repertoires in COVID-19. The protocol was immunoSEQ multiplex PCR, while the TCRdb copy is restricted to in-frame clones and leaves out a portion. This sample has some 180,000 clones, with 79% found just once. The sample consisted of PBMCs or T cells enriched from blood (not recorded which). The TCR was taken from a woman aged 70-85 years in a cohort exposed to, infected with or recovered from COVID-19 (not recorded which).

CDR3 loop: CASSLSSNTGELFF. DNA of the CDR3: TGTGCCAGCAGCTTATCTTCGAACACCGGGGAGCTGTTTTTT. This chain uses TRBV7-3 with TRBJ2-2; D is undetermined. From germline, CDR1 is SGHTA and CDR2 FQGTGA. The CDR3 loop spans 14 amino acids. Trimming stripped 2 bases from V and 0 bases from J, with 4 bases between.